This TCR beta chain is drawn from a study of shared clonotypes between healthy human individuals. Whole-study findings and limits: Rarefaction curves obtained for sorted subsets showed sequencing incomplete despite large depth. Naive CD4 clonotype sharing across a few donors was approximately 5%. The study generally estimated greater richness for naive than memory subsets.

This clone appeared a few times. Its matching antigen is unknown. Naive CD4+ cells were CD45RA-selected; the remaining cells were memory. Libraries were prepared by immunoSEQ multiplex PCR; TCRdb keeps only in-frame clonotypes and omits some of them. The sample gives hundreds of thousands of clones, 74% of which show up once; 1.5% to 2% is in the top ten. From germline, CDR1 is SGHVS and CDR2 FQNEAQ. This CDR3 is built from 13 residues. V lost 5 bases, J lost 6 bases, and 11 bases lay in between. The chain links TRBV7-8 to TRBJ2-1; possibly TRBD1 for D (6 bases). Source material: memory CD4+ T cells sorted from blood. Regarding subset: CD45RA-negative fraction. The TCR originated in a woman in her twenties or thirties in good health. The CDR3 sequence is CASSKGTTNEQFF. In DNA, the CDR3 is TGTGCCAGCAGCAAAGGGACAACCAATGAGCAGTTCTTC.